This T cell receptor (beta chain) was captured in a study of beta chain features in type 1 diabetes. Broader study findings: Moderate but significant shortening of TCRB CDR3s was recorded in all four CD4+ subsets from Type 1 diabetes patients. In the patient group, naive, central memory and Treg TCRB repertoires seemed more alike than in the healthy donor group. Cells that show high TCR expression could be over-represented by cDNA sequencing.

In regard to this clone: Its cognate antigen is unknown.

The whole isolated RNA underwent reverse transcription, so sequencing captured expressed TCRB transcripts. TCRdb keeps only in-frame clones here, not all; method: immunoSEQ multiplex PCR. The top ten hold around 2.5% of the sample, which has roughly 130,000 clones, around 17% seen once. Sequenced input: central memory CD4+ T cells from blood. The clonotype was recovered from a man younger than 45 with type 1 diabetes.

As DNA, the CDR3 is TGCGCCAGCAGCCAGGAACTTCGACTAGCTTGGGCCAGCACAGATACGCAGTATTTT. Its translation: CASSQELRLAWASTDTQYF. This chain links TRBV4-3 with TRBJ2-3; 7 bases align to TRBD2. Germline CDR1 is LGHNA and CDR2 is YSLEER. The CDR3 spans 19 residues. J was trimmed by 0 bases and V by 3 bases; bases with no gene match: 15.